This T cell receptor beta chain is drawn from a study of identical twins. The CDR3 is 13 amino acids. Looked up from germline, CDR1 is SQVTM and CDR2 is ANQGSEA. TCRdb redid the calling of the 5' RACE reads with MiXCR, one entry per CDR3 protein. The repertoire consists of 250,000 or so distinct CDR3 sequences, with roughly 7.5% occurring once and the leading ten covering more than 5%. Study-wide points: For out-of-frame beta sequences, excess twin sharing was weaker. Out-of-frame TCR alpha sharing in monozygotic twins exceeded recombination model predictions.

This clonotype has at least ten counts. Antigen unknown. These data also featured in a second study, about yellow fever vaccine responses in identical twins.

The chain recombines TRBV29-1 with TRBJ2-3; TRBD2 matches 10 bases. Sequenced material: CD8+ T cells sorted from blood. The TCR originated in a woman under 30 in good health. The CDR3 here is CSPTSGETDTQYF. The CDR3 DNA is TGCAGTCCCACTAGCGGGGAGACAGATACGCAGTATTTT.